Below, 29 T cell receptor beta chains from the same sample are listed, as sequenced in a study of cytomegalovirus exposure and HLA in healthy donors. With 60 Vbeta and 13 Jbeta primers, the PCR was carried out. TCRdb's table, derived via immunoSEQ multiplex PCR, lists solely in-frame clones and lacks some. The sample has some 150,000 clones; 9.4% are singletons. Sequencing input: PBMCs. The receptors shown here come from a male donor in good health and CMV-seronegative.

CDR3 amino acids: CASSAGFTDTQYF. CDR3 bases: TGTGCCAGCAGTGCAGGCTTCACAGATACGCAGTATTTT. V usage is TRBV27 and J usage is TRBJ2-3; D gene unclear. CDR1 is MNHEY, CDR2 SMNVEV, per germline (reference sequence). V lost 5 bases and J 2 bases, leaving 8 bases between the germline ends. This CDR3 comprises 13 residues.

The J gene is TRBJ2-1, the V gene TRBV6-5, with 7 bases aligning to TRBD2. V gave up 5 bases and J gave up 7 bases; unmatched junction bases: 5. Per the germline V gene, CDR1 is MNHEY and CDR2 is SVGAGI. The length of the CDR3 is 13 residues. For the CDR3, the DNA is TGTGCCAGCAGTCCCCGGGGGGTTAATGAGCAGTTCTTC. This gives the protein CASSPRGVNEQFF.

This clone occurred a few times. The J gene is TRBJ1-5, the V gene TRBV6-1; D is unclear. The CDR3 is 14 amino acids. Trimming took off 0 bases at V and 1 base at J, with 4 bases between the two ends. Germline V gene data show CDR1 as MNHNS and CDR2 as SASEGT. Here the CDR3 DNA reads TGTGCCAGCAGTGAAGCCAGGAGCAATCAGCCCCAGCATTTT. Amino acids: CASSEARSNQPQHF.

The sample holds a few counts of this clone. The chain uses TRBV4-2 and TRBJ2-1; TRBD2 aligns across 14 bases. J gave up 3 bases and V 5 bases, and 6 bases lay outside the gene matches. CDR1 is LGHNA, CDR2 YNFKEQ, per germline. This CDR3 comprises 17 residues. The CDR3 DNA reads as TGTGCCAGCAGCACCCGGACTAGCGGGAGGTACTACAATGAGCAGTTCTTC. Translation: CASSTRTSGRYYNEQFF.

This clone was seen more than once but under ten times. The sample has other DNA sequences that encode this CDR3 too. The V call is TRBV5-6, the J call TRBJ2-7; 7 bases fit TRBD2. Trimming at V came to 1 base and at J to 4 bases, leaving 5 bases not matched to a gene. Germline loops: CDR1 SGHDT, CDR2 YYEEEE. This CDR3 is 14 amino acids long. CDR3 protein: CASSLFGGGYEQYF. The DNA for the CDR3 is TGTGCCAGCAGCTTGTTCGGCGGGGGATACGAGCAGTACTTC.

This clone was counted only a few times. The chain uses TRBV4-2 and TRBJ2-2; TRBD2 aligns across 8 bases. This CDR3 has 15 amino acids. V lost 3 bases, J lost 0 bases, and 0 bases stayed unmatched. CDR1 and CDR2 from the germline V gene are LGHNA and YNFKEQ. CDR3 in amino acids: CASSHSGANTGELFF. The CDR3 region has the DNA TGTGCCAGCAGCCATAGCGGGGCGAACACCGGGGAGCTGTTTTTT.

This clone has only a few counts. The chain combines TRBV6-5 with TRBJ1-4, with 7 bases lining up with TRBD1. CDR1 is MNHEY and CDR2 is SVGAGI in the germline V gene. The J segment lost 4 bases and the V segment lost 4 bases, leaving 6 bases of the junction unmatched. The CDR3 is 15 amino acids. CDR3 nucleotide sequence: TGTGCCAGCAGTTCCTTGGGACAGAATAATGAAAAACTGTTTTTT. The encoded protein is CASSSLGQNNEKLFF.

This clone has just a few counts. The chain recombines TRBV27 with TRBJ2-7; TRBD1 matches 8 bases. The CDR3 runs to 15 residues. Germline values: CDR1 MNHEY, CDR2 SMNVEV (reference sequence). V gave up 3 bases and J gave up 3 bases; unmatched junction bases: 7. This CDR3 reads CASSFTGGKIYEQYF. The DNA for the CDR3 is TGTGCCAGCAGTTTCACAGGGGGTAAGATCTACGAGCAGTACTTC.

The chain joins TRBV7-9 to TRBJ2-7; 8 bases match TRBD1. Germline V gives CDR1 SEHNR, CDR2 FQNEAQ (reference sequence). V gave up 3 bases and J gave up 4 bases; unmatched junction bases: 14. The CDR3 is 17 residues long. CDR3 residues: CASSFPASGTGKYEQYF. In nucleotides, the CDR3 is TGTGCCAGCAGCTTCCCAGCATCCGGGACAGGAAAATACGAGCAGTACTTC.

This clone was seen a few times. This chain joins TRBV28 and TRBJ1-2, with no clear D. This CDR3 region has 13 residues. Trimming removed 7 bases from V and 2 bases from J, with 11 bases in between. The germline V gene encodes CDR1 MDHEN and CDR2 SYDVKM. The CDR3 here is CASTVTNNYGYTF. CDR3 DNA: TGTGCCAGCACCGTGACAAACAACTATGGCTACACCTTC.

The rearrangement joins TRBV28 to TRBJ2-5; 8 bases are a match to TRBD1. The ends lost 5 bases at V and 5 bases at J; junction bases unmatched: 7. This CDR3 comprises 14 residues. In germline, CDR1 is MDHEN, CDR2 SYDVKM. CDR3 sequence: CASSTGQDAETQYF. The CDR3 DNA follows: TGTGCCAGCAGTACGGGACAGGACGCGGAGACCCAGTACTTC. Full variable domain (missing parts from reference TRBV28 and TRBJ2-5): DVKVTQSSRYLVKRTGEKVFLECVQDMDHENMFWYRQDPGLGLRLIYFSYDVKMKEKGDIPEGYSVSREKKERFSLILESASTNQTSMYLCASSTGQDAETQYFGPGTRLLVL.

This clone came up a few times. The CDR3 loop is CASSSTRLGWTDTQYF. The DNA for the CDR3 is TGTGCCAGCAGCTCAACCCGACTGGGTTGGACAGATACGCAGTATTTT. The V call is TRBV7-8, the J call TRBJ2-3, with D uncertain. CDR1 is SGHVS, CDR2 FQNEAQ, per germline. Trimming removed 4 bases from V and 3 bases from J, with 17 bases in between. The CDR3 has 16 residues.

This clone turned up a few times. CDR3 sequence: CASSPRGVGYTF. CDR3 in DNA: TGTGCCAGCAGCCCACGGGGAGTTGGCTACACCTTC. The V and J genes are TRBV7-9 and TRBJ1-2, with D hard to call. CDR3 length equals 12 residues. CDR1 and CDR2 (germline): SEHNR, FQNEAQ (reference sequence). V was cut by 5 bases and J by 7 bases, with 11 bases left in between.

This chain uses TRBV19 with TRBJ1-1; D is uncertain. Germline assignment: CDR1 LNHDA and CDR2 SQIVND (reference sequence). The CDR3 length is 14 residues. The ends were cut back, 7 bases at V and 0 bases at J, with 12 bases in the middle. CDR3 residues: CASKVEGLNTEAFF. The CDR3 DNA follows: TGTGCCAGTAAGGTAGAGGGTTTGAACACTGAAGCTTTCTTT.

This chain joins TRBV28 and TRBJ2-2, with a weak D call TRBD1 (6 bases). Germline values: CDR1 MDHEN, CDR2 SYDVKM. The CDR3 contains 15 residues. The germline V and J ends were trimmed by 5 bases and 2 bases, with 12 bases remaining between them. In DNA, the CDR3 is TGTGCCAGCAGTCTGGGGACATTCAACACCGGGGAGCTGTTTTTT. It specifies CASSLGTFNTGELFF.

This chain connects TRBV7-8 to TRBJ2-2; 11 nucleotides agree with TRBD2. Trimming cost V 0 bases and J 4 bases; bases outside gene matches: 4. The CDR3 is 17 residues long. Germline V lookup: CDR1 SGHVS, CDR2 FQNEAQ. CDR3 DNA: TGTGCCAGCAGCTTAGCTAGCGGGGGGGCCGGCACCGGGGAGCTGTTTTTT. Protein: CASSLASGGAGTGELFF.

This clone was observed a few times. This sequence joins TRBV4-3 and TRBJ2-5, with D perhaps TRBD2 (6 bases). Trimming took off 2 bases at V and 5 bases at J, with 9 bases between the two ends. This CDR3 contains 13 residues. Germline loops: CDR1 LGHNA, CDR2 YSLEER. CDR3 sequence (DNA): TGCGCCAGCAGCCAATCTAGCGAGGAGACCCAGTACTTC. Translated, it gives CASSQSSEETQYF.

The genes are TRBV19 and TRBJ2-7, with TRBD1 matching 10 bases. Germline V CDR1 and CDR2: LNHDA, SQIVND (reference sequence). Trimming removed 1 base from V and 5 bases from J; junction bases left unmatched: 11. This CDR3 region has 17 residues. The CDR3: CASSIGARGTGVNEQYF. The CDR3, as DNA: TGTGCCAGTAGTATAGGGGCCCGGGGGACAGGGGTGAACGAGCAGTACTTC. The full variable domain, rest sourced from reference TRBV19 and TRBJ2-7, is DGGITQSPKYLFRKEGQNVTLSCEQNLNHDAMYWYRQDPGQGLRLIYYSQIVNDFQKGDIAEGYSVSREKKESFPLTVTSAQKNPTAFYLCASSIGARGTGVNEQYFGPGTRLTVT.

The CDR3 is CASSFLGVAGELFF. The CDR3 DNA is TGTGCCAGCAGTTTCCTCGGGGTGGCCGGGGAGCTGTTTTTT. The gene calls are TRBV27 and TRBJ2-2, with D possibly being TRBD2 (5 bases). Trimming took off 3 bases at V and 6 bases at J, with 11 bases between the two ends. This CDR3 has 14 amino acids. The V gene's germline CDR1 is MNHEY and CDR2 SMNVEV (reference sequence).

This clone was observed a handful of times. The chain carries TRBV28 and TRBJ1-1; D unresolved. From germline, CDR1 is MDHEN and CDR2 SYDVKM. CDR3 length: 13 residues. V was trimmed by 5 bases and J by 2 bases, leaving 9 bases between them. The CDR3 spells CASSTGYNTEAFF. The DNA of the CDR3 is TGTGCCAGCAGTACGGGTTATAACACTGAAGCTTTCTTT.

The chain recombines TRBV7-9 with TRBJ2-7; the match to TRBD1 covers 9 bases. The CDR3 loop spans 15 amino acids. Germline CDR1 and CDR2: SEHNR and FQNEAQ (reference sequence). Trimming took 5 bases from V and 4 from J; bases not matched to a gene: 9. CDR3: CASSAHGTGIYEQYF. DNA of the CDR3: TGTGCCAGCAGCGCACACGGGACAGGGATATACGAGCAGTACTTC.

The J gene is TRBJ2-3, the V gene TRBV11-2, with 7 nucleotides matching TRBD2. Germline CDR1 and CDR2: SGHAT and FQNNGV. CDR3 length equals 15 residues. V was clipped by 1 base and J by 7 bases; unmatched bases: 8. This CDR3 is CASSLVSREGYTQYF. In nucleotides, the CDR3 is TGTGCCAGCAGCTTAGTATCCAGGGAGGGGTATACGCAGTATTTT.

CDR3 DNA: TGTGCCAGCAGTGAATGGGCAGGGAACCCAGATACGCAGTATTTT. Amino acid sequence: CASSEWAGNPDTQYF. The chain couples TRBV25-1 to TRBJ2-3; tentatively, D is TRBD1 (5 bases). Per germline, CDR1 MGHDK and CDR2 SYGVNS. The ends were cut back, 1 base at V and 4 bases at J, with 12 bases in the middle. The CDR3 contains 15 residues.

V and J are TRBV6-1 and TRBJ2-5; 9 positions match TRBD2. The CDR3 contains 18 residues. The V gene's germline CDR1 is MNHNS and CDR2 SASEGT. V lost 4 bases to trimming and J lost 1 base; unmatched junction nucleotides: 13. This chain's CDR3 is CASSVQGVVAGAQETQYF. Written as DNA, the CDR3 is TGTGCCAGCAGTGTTCAGGGGGTGGTAGCGGGGGCCCAAGAGACCCAGTACTTC.

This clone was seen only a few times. The CDR3 DNA reads TGTGCCAGCAGTGAAATTCTGTCGACAGGGGGCGCGTATGGCTACACCTTC. Its translation is CASSEILSTGGAYGYTF. The chain couples TRBV6-1 to TRBJ1-2, with 10 positions matching TRBD1. Germline assignment: CDR1 MNHNS and CDR2 SASEGT. The V and J ends lost 2 bases and 5 bases, in that order; junction bases with no gene match: 11. CDR3 length: 17 residues.

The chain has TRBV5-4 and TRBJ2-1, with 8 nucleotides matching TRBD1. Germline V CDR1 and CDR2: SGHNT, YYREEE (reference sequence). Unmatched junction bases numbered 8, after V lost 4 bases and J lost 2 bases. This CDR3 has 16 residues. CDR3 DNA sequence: TGTGCCAGCAGCACGCGGACAGGGAGCGCCTACAATGAGCAGTTCTTC. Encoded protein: CASSTRTGSAYNEQFF. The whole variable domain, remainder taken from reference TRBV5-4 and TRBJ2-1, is ETGVTQSPTHLIKTRGQQVTLRCSSQSGHNTVSWYQQALGQGPQFIFQYYREEENGRGNFPPRFSGLQFPNYSSELNVNALELDDSALYLCASSTRTGSAYNEQFFGPGTRLTVL.

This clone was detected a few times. The CDR3 loop is CASSLAETGINTEAFF. The CDR3 region has the DNA TGTGCCAGCAGCCTAGCTGAGACAGGGATAAACACTGAAGCTTTCTTT. The chain combines TRBV5-4 with TRBJ1-1, with 7 bases aligning to TRBD1. The germline gives CDR1 SGHNT, CDR2 YYREEE (reference sequence). Losses at the gene ends were 4 bases for V and 2 bases for J; bases not matched to a gene: 11. CDR3 length equals 16 residues.

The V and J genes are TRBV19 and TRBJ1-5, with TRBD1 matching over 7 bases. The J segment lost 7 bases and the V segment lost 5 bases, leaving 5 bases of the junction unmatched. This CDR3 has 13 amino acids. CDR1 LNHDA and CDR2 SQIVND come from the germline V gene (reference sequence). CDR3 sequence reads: CASSAHRGQPQHF. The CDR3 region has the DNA TGTGCCAGTAGTGCACACAGGGGCCAGCCCCAGCATTTT.

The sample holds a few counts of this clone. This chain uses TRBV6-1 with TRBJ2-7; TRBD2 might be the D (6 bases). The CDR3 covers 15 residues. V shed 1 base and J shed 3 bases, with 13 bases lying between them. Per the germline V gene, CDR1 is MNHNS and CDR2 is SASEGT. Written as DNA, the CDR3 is TGTGCCAGCAGTGAAGTCCGGGGGTCAGGCTACGAGCAGTACTTC. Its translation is CASSEVRGSGYEQYF.